This TCR beta chain was sequenced for a study of identical twins. Study results and limitations: High-abundance cord blood beta clonotypes had fewer insertions; memory repertoires showed none. Out-of-frame alpha sequences common to twins exhibited a surplus of low generation probability.

Remarks on this clonotype: Its antigen remains unidentified.

Germline lookup yields CDR1 PRHDT and CDR2 FYEKMQ (reference sequence). The CDR3 is 14 residues long. Trimming pared 5 bases from V and 7 bases from J, leaving 17 bases between. One entry per CDR3 protein results from TCRdb running MiXCR on the 5' RACE reads. The data contain 240,000 or so distinct CDR3 sequences, about 13% of them seen just once; the ten biggest clones take up 3.5% to 5%. This sample also appeared in a second study, on yellow fever vaccine responses in identical twins.

The chain employs TRBV13 and TRBJ2-5; tentatively, D is TRBD1 or TRBD2 (5 bases each). The sequence derives from a woman under 30 in good health. Sequenced material: memory (CD45RO+) T cells sorted from blood. CDR3 amino acids: CASSPSSGPATQYF. CDR3 in DNA: TGTGCCAGCAGCCCCAGCTCGGGGCCAGCGACCCAGTACTTC.